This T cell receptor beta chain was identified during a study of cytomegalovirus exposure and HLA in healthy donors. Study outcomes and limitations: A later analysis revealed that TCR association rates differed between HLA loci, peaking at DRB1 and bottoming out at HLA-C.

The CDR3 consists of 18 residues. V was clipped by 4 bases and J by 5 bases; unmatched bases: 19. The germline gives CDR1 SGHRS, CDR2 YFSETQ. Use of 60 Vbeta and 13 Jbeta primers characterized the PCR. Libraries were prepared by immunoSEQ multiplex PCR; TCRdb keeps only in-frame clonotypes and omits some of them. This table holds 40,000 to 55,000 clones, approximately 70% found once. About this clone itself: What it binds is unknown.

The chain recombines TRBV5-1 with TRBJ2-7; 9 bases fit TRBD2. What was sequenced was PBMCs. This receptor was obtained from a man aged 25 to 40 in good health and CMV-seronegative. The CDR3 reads CASSPSGMAAQFPNEQYF. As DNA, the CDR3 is TGCGCCAGCAGCCCTAGCGGGATGGCAGCCCAATTTCCCAACGAGCAGTACTTC.